The present TCR beta chain was sequenced within a study of Tregs in tolerant kidney transplant recipients. Regarding the study as a whole: No direct test of biological reproducibility was done here. Donor-specific Treg expansion exceeded global Treg expansion in tolerant patients, suggesting antigen drive. Some patients' samples used different primers over time, so nucleotide sequences weren't comparable.

Data came from immunoSEQ multiplex PCR; TCRdb stores just in-frame clones and leaves some out. The table has about 110,000 clones, around 90% seen once; the top ten hold roughly 0.31%. As regards this clone: Its specificity is unknown.

This specimen consisted of CD4+ T cells from blood, obtained before the transplant. The receptor was isolated from a human donor who received a combined kidney and bone marrow transplant.

The CDR3 reads CASSLFGTGDNEQYF. CDR3 in DNA: TGTGCCAGCAGTTTATTCGGGACAGGGGACAACGAGCAGTACTTC. The chain carries TRBV27 and TRBJ2-7; 10 nucleotides align to TRBD1. Trimming at V came to 1 base and at J to 5 bases, leaving 5 bases not matched to a gene. Looked up from germline, CDR1 is MNHEY and CDR2 is SMNVEV (reference sequence). The CDR3 extends over 15 amino acids.